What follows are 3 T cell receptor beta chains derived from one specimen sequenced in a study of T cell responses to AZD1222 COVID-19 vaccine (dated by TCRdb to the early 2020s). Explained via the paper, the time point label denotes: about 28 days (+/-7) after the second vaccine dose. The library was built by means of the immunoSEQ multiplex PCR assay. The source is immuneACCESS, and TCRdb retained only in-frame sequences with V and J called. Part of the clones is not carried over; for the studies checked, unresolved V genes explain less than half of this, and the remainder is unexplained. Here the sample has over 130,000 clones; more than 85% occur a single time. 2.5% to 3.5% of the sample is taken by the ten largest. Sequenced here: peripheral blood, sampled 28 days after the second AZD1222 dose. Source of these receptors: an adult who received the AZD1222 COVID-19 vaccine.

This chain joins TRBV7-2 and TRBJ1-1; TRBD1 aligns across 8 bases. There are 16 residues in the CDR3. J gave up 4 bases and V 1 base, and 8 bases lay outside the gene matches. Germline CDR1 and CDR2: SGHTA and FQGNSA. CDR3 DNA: TGTGCCAGCAGCTTAGGCCCGACAGGGGAGGGCACTGAAGCTTTCTTT. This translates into CASSLGPTGEGTEAFF.

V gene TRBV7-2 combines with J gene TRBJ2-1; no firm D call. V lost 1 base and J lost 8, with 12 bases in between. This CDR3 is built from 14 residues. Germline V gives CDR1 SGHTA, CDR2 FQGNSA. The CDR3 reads CASSLGGSIDEQFF. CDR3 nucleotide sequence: TGTGCCAGCAGCTTAGGTGGTAGCATAGATGAGCAGTTCTTC.

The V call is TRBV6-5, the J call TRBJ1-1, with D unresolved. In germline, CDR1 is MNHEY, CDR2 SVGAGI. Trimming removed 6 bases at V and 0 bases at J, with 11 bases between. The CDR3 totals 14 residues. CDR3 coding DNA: TGTGCCAGCAGGGTGGGGTTCATGAACACTGAAGCTTTCTTT. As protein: CASRVGFMNTEAFF.